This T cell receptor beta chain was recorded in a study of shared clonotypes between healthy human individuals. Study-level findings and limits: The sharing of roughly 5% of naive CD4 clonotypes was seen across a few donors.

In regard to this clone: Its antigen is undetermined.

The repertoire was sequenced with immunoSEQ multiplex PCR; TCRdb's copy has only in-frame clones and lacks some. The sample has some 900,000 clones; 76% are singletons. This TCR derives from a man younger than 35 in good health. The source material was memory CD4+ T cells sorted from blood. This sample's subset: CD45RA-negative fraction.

CDR3 coding DNA: TGTGCCTGGCAGGACTTGAACAATGAGCAGTTCTTC. It codes for CAWQDLNNEQFF. The rearrangement uses TRBV30 and TRBJ2-1, with TRBD2 as a possible D gene (5 bases). The CDR3 is 12 amino acids. V dropped 5 bases and J dropped 5 bases, with 10 bases sitting between them. Germline V gives CDR1 GTSNPN, CDR2 SVGIG (reference sequence).